The 27 T cell receptor beta chains below were found in one sample sequenced in a study of blood T cell repertoires in COVID-19. Clones were read by immunoSEQ multiplex PCR, and TCRdb kept only the in-frame ones, dropping some. The table lists some 410,000 clones, 70% to 90% of them singletons. The sequenced material came from PBMCs or T cells enriched from blood (not recorded which). These receptors were taken from a woman aged 25 to 39 with acute COVID-19.

The rearrangement links TRBV5-6 to TRBJ1-3; 10 bases agree with TRBD1. The CDR3 contains 16 residues. Unmatched junction bases numbered 4, after V lost 4 bases and J lost 0 bases. Looked up from germline, CDR1 is SGHDT and CDR2 is YYEEEE. CDR3 DNA sequence: TGTGCCAGCAGCAGGGACAGGGGATTCTCTGGAAACACCATATATTTT. This translates into CASSRDRGFSGNTIYF.

The chain carries TRBV5-6 and TRBJ1-1; TRBD1 matches at 8 bases. V dropped 5 bases and J dropped 4; count of bases not matched to a gene: 7. The germline CDR1 and CDR2 sequences are SGHDT and YYEEEE. CDR3 length: 14 residues. CDR3 residues: CASRGDRLGTEAFF. The DNA for the CDR3 is TGTGCCAGCAGAGGGGACAGGCTGGGCACTGAAGCTTTCTTT.

By share, this clone ranks as medium-sized. V gene TRBV10-1 combines with J gene TRBJ1-1; no clear D gene. Germline CDR1 reads WNHNN; CDR2 reads SYGVQD (reference sequence). This CDR3 has 13 amino acids. Trimming took off 6 bases at V and 1 base at J, with 9 bases between the two ends. CDR3 DNA: TGCGCCAGCAGCCAAGCCCCGAACACTGAAGCTTTCTTT. It translates to CASSQAPNTEAFF.

This chain uses TRBV28 with TRBJ1-5; no clear D gene. This CDR3 contains 12 residues. The V gene's germline CDR1 is MDHEN and CDR2 SYDVKM. The V end lost 3 bases, the J end lost 7 bases, and 7 bases lay between the germline ends. The CDR3 is CASSLPVQPQHF. DNA for the CDR3: TGTGCCAGCAGTTTGCCGGTCCAGCCCCAGCATTTT.

This clone came up once. The chain is built from TRBV2 and TRBJ1-1, with 8 positions matching TRBD1. Germline V gene data show CDR1 as SNHLY and CDR2 as FYNNEI. V was pared by 5 bases and J by 6 bases, with 11 bases of the junction left unmatched. The CDR3 totals 15 residues. Here the CDR3 reads CASSLFGQGSSEAFF. DNA for the CDR3: TGTGCCAGCAGTTTATTCGGACAGGGATCGTCTGAAGCTTTCTTT. Together with reference TRBV2 and TRBJ1-1, the CDR3 gives the full variable domain: EPEVTQTPSHQVTQMGQEVILRCVPISNHLYFYWYRQILGQKVEFLVSFYNNEISEKSEIFDDQFSVERPDGSNFTLKIRSTKLEDSAMYFCASSLFGQGSSEAFFGQGTRLTVV.

J is TRBJ2-1 and V is TRBV27; 10 positions agree with TRBD2. The CDR3 is 16 amino acids. V trimming: 6 bases; J trimming: 2 bases; junction bases outside the gene matches: 7. Germline values: CDR1 MNHEY, CDR2 SMNVEV (reference sequence). The CDR3 DNA sequence: TGTGCCAGCAGCTTTAGAGCGGGGGGGACCTACAATGAGCAGTTCTTC. This gives the protein CASSFRAGGTYNEQFF.

The V and J genes are TRBV5-6 and TRBJ1-2; 10 bases align to TRBD1. The CDR3 covers 17 residues. Germline V lookup: CDR1 SGHDT, CDR2 YYEEEE. Germline trimming cut 0 bases from V and 4 bases from J; bases unmatched to any gene: 9. The CDR3 loop reads CASSLGNRTGGSYGYTF. For the CDR3, the DNA is TGTGCCAGCAGCTTGGGGAATAGGACAGGGGGAAGCTATGGCTACACCTTC. Variable domain in full (rest from reference TRBV5-6 and TRBJ1-2): DAGVTQSPTHLIKTRGQQVTLRCSPKSGHDTVSWYQQALGQGPQFIFQYYEEEERQRGNFPDRFSGHQFPNYSSELNVNALLLGDSALYLCASSLGNRTGGSYGYTFGSGTRLTVV.

The chain has TRBV18 and TRBJ2-2; TRBD1 might be the D (5 bases). The CDR3 sequence is 14 residues long. CDR1 KGHSH and CDR2 LQKENI come from the germline V gene. Trimming stripped 0 bases from V and 9 bases from J, with 11 bases between. CDR3 protein: CASSPPVWGRELFF. CDR3 in DNA: TGTGCCAGCTCACCACCGGTCTGGGGCCGGGAGCTGTTTTTT.

V usage is TRBV7-2 and J usage is TRBJ1-1, with 12 bases matching TRBD1. Germline V gives CDR1 SGHTA, CDR2 FQGNSA. The CDR3 has 19 amino acids. V lost 1 base and J lost 1; bases outside the gene matches: 10. CDR3 in DNA: TGTGCCAGCAGCTTAGGGATAGGGACAGGGGGCTTGAGGAACACTGAAGCTTTCTTT. Its translation is CASSLGIGTGGLRNTEAFF.

The rearrangement uses TRBV9 and TRBJ1-3, with D possibly TRBD1 on 5 matching bases. V dropped 0 bases and J dropped 0 bases, with 13 bases sitting between them. The CDR3 is 17 residues long. From germline, CDR1 is SGDLS and CDR2 YYNGEE. The CDR3: CASSVEGLGLSGNTIYF. The CDR3 DNA follows: TGTGCCAGCAGCGTAGAGGGTCTGGGGCTCTCTGGAAACACCATATATTTT.

The chain couples TRBV11-1 to TRBJ1-6; D is unclear. This CDR3 region has 16 residues. Germline values: CDR1 SGHAT, CDR2 FQDESV (reference sequence). V gave up 5 bases and J gave up 4 bases, with 15 bases separating them. The CDR3 protein is CASSPGPTRYNSPLHF. The CDR3 DNA reads as TGTGCCAGCAGCCCAGGCCCGACCAGATATAATTCACCCCTCCACTTT.

The gene calls are TRBV27 and TRBJ1-1; no clear D gene. V was clipped by 2 bases and J by 8 bases, with 9 bases between them. The germline CDR1 and CDR2 sequences are MNHEY and SMNVEV (reference sequence). The CDR3 has 12 amino acids. In nucleotides, the CDR3 is TGTGCCAGCAGTTTAATCGGCAGGGAAGCTTTCTTT. Translated: CASSLIGREAFF.

The chain carries TRBV5-1 and TRBJ2-1; D unresolved. The CDR3 has 15 amino acids. Trimming pared 0 bases from V and 0 bases from J, leaving 7 bases between. The germline gives CDR1 SGHRS, CDR2 YFSETQ. The CDR3 sequence is CASSLVSSSYNEQFF. In DNA form, the CDR3 reads TGCGCCAGCAGCTTGGTGTCCAGCTCCTACAATGAGCAGTTCTTC.

This chain joins TRBV29-1 and TRBJ1-4; the D gene is possibly TRBD1 (5 bases). This CDR3 is 15 amino acids long. Germline loops: CDR1 SQVTM, CDR2 ANQGSEA. The V end was cut by 0 bases, the J end by 10 bases, with 18 bases between. The CDR3 DNA reads TGCAGCGTTGAAGAGGTTGGGGCAACTCATGGAAAACTGTTTTTT. It encodes CSVEEVGATHGKLFF.

The gene calls are TRBV28 and TRBJ1-2; D is ambiguous. The germline CDR1 and CDR2 sequences are MDHEN and SYDVKM. Trimming pared 6 bases from V and 8 bases from J, leaving 19 bases between. The CDR3 runs 14 residues. As DNA, the CDR3 is TGTGCCAGCAGGGCCCCGTTGGAGGTGTTGGGCTACACCTTC. This sequence encodes CASRAPLEVLGYTF.

The V and J genes are TRBV10-2 and TRBJ1-5, with D possibly TRBD1 on 6 matching bases. The germline V and J ends were trimmed by 8 bases and 11 bases, with 13 bases remaining between them. There are 11 residues in the CDR3. Germline CDR1 reads WSHSY; CDR2 reads SAAADI. CDR3 nucleotides: TGCGCCAGCTTGGGAGAGGGGGCCCAGCATTTT. Its protein is CASLGEGAQHF.

The chain carries TRBV6-2 or TRBV6-3 and TRBJ1-1; D gene uncertain. The CDR3 has 14 amino acids. The germline V gene has CDR1 MNHEY and CDR2 SVGEGT. Trimming left V 0 bases short and J 2 bases short, with 7 bases between. The CDR3 DNA is TGTGCCAGCAGTTACTCCACGGGAAACACTGAAGCTTTCTTT. Translation: CASSYSTGNTEAFF.

This sequence joins TRBV6-2 or TRBV6-3 and TRBJ1-1; tentative D call: TRBD1 (6 bases). Germline CDR1 reads MNHEY; CDR2 reads SVGEGT. The CDR3 length is 19 residues. V was clipped by 4 bases and J by 3 bases, with 27 bases between them. CDR3 region: CASSSRSPTGQGRYTEAFF. DNA for the CDR3: TGTGCCAGCAGTTCCCGATCACCTACAGGGCAGGGACGTTACACTGAAGCTTTCTTT.

V is TRBV30 and J is TRBJ1-2; TRBD1 might be the D (5 bases). The germline V and J ends were trimmed by 3 bases and 4 bases, with 12 bases remaining between them. Germline V gives CDR1 GTSNPN, CDR2 SVGIG (reference sequence). This CDR3 comprises 13 residues. CDR3: CAWRRQSSYGYTF. The CDR3, as DNA: TGTGCCTGGAGACGACAGTCCTCCTATGGCTACACCTTC.

V usage is TRBV24-1 and J usage is TRBJ1-1; 7 bases line up with TRBD1. The ends lost 9 bases at V and 8 bases at J; junction bases unmatched: 8. The CDR3 is made up of 12 amino acids. Germline loops: CDR1 KGHDR, CDR2 SFDVKD. The CDR3 spells CATRPLQGEAFF. The CDR3 DNA is TGTGCCACCCGTCCACTACAGGGGGAAGCTTTCTTT.

The chain carries TRBV6-2 or TRBV6-3 and TRBJ2-1; tentatively, D is TRBD2 (7 bases). Germline CDR1 reads MNHEY; CDR2 reads SVGEGT. Trimming left V 0 bases short and J 9 bases short, with 24 bases between. CDR3 length: 18 amino acids. The CDR3 here is CASSYSSSTRGGLGEQFF. The DNA for the CDR3 is TGTGCCAGCAGTTACTCTTCTTCTACGAGGGGGGGCTTAGGTGAGCAGTTCTTC.

The gene calls are TRBV2 and TRBJ2-1, with no clear D. In germline, CDR1 is SNHLY, CDR2 FYNNEI. V dropped 5 bases and J dropped 2 bases, with 13 bases sitting between them. CDR3 size: 15 residues. CDR3 bases: TGTGCCAGCAGTCCAACCTCGGCGGCCTACAATGAGCAGTTCTTC. Translation: CASSPTSAAYNEQFF.

Regarding this clone: Mismatch with germline at one junction end may stem from a read error. The chain recombines TRBV2 with TRBJ1-5, with D perhaps TRBD1 (6 bases). Germline CDR1 SNHLY, CDR2 FYNNEI. The CDR3 has 15 residues. The CDR3 is CANSDQSPGAQPQHF. The CDR3 region has the DNA TGTGCCAACAGTGATCAGAGCCCAGGGGCTCAGCCCCAGCATTTT.

The chain uses TRBV5-1 and TRBJ1-2, with D possibly TRBD1 on 6 matching bases. V was shortened by 4 bases and J by 7 bases, with 11 bases between the two germline ends. Germline CDR1 is SGHRS and CDR2 is YFSETQ. The CDR3 contains 12 residues. The DNA for the CDR3 is TGCGCCAGCAGCATAGGACAGTCTGGCTACACCTTC. It specifies CASSIGQSGYTF.

The J gene is TRBJ2-5, the V gene TRBV7-8; 10 nucleotides align to TRBD2. Germline values: CDR1 SGHVS, CDR2 FQNEAQ. This CDR3 contains 16 residues. Trimming cost V 4 bases and J 4 bases; bases outside gene matches: 9. Here the CDR3 reads CASSSIAGGGRETQYF. In DNA form, the CDR3 reads TGTGCCAGCAGCTCAATAGCGGGGGGCGGGAGAGAGACCCAGTACTTC.

V gene TRBV6-5 combines with J gene TRBJ2-7; tentative D call: TRBD2 (6 bases). Trimming stripped 6 bases from V and 5 bases from J, with 17 bases between. There are 14 residues in the CDR3. Germline V gene lookup returns CDR1 MNHEY and CDR2 SVGAGI. The chain's CDR3 is CASSPRDLWDEQYF. Written as DNA, the CDR3 is TGTGCCAGCAGCCCCCGGGACTTATGGGACGAGCAGTACTTC.

The rearrangement joins TRBV19 to TRBJ1-4, with D possibly TRBD1 on 5 matching bases. V lost 1 base to trimming and J lost 0 bases, with 9 bases between them. Germline V lookup: CDR1 LNHDA, CDR2 SQIVND (reference sequence). CDR3 length: 16 residues. As DNA, the CDR3 is TGTGCCAGTAGTATAGCGGAGGGGTCAACTAATGAAAAACTGTTTTTT. This encodes CASSIAEGSTNEKLFF.